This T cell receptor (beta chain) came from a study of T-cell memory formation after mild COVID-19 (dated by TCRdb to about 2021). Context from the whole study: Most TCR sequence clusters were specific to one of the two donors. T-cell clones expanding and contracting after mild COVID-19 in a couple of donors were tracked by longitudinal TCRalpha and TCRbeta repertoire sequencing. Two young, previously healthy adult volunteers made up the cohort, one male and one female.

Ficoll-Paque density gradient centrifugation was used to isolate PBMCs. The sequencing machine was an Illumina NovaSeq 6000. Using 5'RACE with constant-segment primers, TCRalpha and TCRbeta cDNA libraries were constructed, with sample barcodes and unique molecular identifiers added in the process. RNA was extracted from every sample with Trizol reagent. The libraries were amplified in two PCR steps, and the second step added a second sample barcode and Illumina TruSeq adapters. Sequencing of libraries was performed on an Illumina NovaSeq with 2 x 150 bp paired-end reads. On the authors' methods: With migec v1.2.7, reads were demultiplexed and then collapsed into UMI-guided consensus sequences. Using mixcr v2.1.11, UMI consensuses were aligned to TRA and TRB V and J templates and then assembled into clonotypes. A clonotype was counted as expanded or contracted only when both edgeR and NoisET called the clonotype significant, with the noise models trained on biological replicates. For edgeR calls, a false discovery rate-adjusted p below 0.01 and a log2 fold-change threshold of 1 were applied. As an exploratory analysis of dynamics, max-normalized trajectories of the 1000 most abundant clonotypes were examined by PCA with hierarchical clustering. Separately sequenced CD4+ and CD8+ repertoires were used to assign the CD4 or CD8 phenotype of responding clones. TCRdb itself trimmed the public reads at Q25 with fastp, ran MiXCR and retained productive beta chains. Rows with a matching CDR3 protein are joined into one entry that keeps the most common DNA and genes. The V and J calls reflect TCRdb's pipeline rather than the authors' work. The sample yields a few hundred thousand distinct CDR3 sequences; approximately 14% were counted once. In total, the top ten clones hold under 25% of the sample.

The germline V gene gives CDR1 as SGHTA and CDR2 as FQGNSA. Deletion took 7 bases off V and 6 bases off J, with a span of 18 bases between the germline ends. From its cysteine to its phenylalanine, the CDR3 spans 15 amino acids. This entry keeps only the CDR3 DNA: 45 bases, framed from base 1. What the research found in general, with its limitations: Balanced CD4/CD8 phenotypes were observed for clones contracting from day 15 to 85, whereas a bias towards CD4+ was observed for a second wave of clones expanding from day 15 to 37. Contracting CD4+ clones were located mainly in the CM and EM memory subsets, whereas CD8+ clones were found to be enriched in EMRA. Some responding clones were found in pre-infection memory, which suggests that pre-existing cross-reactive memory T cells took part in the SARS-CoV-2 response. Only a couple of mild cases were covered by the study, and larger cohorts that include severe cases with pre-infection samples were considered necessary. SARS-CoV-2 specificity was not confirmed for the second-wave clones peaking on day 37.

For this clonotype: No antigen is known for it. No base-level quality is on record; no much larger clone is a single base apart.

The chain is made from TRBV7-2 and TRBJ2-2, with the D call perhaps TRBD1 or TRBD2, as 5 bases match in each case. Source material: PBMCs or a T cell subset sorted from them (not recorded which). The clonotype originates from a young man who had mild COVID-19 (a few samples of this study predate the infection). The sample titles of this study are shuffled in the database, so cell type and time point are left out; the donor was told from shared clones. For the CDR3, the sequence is CASTLRVGGAGELFF. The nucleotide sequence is TGTGCCAGCACCCTGCGCGTTGGGGGAGCCGGGGAGCTGTTTTTT.